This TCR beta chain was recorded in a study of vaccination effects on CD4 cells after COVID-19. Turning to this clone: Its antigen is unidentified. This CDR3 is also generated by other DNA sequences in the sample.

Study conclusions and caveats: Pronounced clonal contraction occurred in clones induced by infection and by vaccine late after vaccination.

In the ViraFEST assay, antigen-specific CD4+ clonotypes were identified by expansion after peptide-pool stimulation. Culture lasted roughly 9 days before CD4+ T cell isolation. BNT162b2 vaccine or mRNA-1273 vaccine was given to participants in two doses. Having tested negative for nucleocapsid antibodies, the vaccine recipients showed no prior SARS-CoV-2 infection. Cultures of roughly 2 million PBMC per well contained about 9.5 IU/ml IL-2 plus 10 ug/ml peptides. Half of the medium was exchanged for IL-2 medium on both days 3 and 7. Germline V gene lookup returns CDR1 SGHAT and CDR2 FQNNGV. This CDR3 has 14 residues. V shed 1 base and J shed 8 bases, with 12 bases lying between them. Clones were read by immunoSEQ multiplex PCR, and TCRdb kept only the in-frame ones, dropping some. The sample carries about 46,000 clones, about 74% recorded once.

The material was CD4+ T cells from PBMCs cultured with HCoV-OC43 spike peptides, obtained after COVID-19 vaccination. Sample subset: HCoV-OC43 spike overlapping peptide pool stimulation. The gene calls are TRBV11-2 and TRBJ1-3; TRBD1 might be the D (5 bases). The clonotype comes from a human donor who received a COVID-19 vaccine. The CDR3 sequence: CASSLAPTGDTIYF. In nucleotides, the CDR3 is TGTGCCAGCAGCTTAGCCCCTACAGGCGACACCATATATTTT.